This TCR beta chain was observed in a study of blood T cell repertoires in COVID-19. Study information: The study drew acute and convalescent COVID-19 samples from the United States, Italy and Spain. T cells, B-cell-depleted T cells, or PBMCs provided the cDNA or gDNA that served as material.

A word on this clone: One end of the junction fails to match germline, which may point to a read error.

TCRdb keeps only in-frame clones here, not all; method: immunoSEQ multiplex PCR. This sample has over 75,000 clones, with approximately 86% found just once. Germline-derived CDR1 and CDR2 are SSHAT and FNYEAQ (reference sequence). The length of the CDR3 is 19 residues. The sequencing input was peripheral blood. V usage is TRBV7-7 and J usage is TRBJ1-6; D is possibly TRBD1 (5 bases). This TCR was sampled from a middle-aged man with COVID-19, enrolled during active disease. The CDR3 sequence is CASSSYRTLTLSYNSPLHF. CDR3 DNA sequence: TGTGCTAGCAGCTCATACCGGACACTTACCCTCTCCTATAATTCACCCCTCCACTTT.